Listed here are 17 T cell receptor beta chains from one sample, sequenced in a study of control samples from healthy donors and cancer patients. TCRdb keeps only in-frame clones here, not all; method: immunoSEQ multiplex PCR. The sample holds some 95,000 clones, about four fifths seen once. The sample taken for sequencing was blood. All receptors derive from a woman aged 25 to 39 in good health.

V and J are TRBV5-4 and TRBJ1-6, with a weak D call TRBD1 (6 bases). The CDR3 is 15 residues long. Germline loops: CDR1 SGHNT, CDR2 YYREEE (reference sequence). V was clipped by 1 base and J by 6 bases, with 11 bases between them. The CDR3 coding sequence is TGTGCCAGCAGCTTGTCCGGCAGGGGTAATTCACCCCTCCACTTT. The encoded protein is CASSLSGRGNSPLHF.

The CDR3 region is CASSSSYGYTF. DNA for the CDR3: TGTGCCAGCAGTTCCAGCTATGGCTACACCTTC. The chain joins TRBV6-2 or TRBV6-3 to TRBJ1-2; no firm D call. CDR3 length: 11 residues. Germline-derived CDR1 and CDR2 are MNHEY and SVGEGT. The V end was cut by 4 bases, the J end by 4 bases, with 4 bases between.

This chain links TRBV9 with TRBJ2-2, with TRBD2 matching 13 bases. Looked up from germline, CDR1 is SGDLS and CDR2 is YYNGEE. The CDR3 sequence is 15 residues long. V was pared by 3 bases and J by 5 bases, with 1 base of the junction left unmatched. CDR3 coding DNA: TGTGCCAGCAGCGCGACTAGCGGGGGGACCGGGGAGCTGTTTTTT. Translated: CASSATSGGTGELFF.

The chain is built from TRBV7-2 and TRBJ1-6; tentative D call: TRBD1 (5 bases). V was clipped by 4 bases and J by 5 bases, with 12 bases between them. Germline lookup yields CDR1 SGHTA and CDR2 FQGNSA. This CDR3 comprises 15 residues. The DNA of the CDR3 is TGTGCCAGCAGCTCGCCCGACAGTCATAATTCACCCCTCCACTTT. Encoded protein: CASSSPDSHNSPLHF. Full variable domain (remainder filled in from reference TRBV7-2 and TRBJ1-6): GAGVSQSPSNKVTEKGKDVELRCDPISGHTALYWYRQSLGQGLEFLIYFQGNSAPDKSGLPSDRFSAERTGGSVSTLTIQRTQQEDSAVYLCASSSPDSHNSPLHFGNGTRLTVT.

This chain links TRBV19 with TRBJ1-5; 7 bases fit TRBD1. The CDR3 is 17 amino acids. V trimming: 7 bases; J trimming: 0 bases; junction bases outside the gene matches: 12. CDR1 and CDR2 from the germline V gene are LNHDA and SQIVND (reference sequence). The CDR3 bases are TGTGCCAGTAAAGAGGGGGGGACAGTATATAGCAATCAGCCCCAGCATTTT. This encodes CASKEGGTVYSNQPQHF.

The V gene is TRBV19, the J gene TRBJ1-2; perhaps TRBD1 as D (6 bases). CDR3 size: 13 residues. Trimming took off 7 bases at V and 0 bases at J, with 9 bases between the two ends. Germline CDR1 LNHDA, CDR2 SQIVND (reference sequence). CDR3 sequence reads: CASTDRTNYGYTF. CDR3 sequence (DNA): TGTGCCAGTACTGACAGGACTAACTATGGCTACACCTTC.

The V and J genes are TRBV5-5 and TRBJ1-2; D remains unclear. Germline-derived CDR1 and CDR2 are SGHKS and YYEKEE (reference sequence). The V end lost 0 bases, the J end lost 4 bases, and 13 bases lay between the germline ends. The CDR3 is made up of 15 amino acids. The DNA for the CDR3 is TGTGCCAGCAGCTTGGTCGCGTCAGGACTCTATGGCTACACCTTC. It translates to CASSLVASGLYGYTF.

V is TRBV5-6 and J is TRBJ1-1; D gene unclear. Germline CDR1 is SGHDT and CDR2 is YYEEEE. The CDR3 spans 14 residues. V gave up 0 bases and J gave up 7 bases, with 13 bases separating them. The CDR3 region has the DNA TGTGCCAGCAGCTTGGGAGGGAAGGCGAGTGAAGCTTTCTTT. Encoded protein: CASSLGGKASEAFF.

The V and J genes are TRBV19 and TRBJ2-3; 14 nucleotides match TRBD2. The CDR3 has 15 amino acids. Losses at the gene ends were 6 bases for V and 5 bases for J; bases not matched to a gene: 4. Germline V gene lookup returns CDR1 LNHDA and CDR2 SQIVND (reference sequence). CDR3 loop: CASRTSGGEQDTQYF. CDR3 coding DNA: TGTGCCAGTAGGACTAGCGGGGGGGAACAAGATACGCAGTATTTT.

The V and J genes are TRBV5-1 and TRBJ2-7; a possible D gene is TRBD2 (6 bases). Germline assignment: CDR1 SGHRS and CDR2 YFSETQ. V was pared by 1 base and J by 2 bases, with 10 bases between. This CDR3 has 14 amino acids. CDR3 coding DNA: TGCGCCAGCAGCTTGAGGGGACTCCCCTACGAGCAGTACTTC. Its translation is CASSLRGLPYEQYF. Together with reference TRBV5-1 and TRBJ2-7, the CDR3 gives the full variable domain: KAGVTQTPRYLIKTRGQQVTLSCSPISGHRSVSWYQQTPGQGLQFLFEYFSETQRNKGNFPGRFSGRQFSNSRSEMNVSTLELGDSALYLCASSLRGLPYEQYFGPGTRLTVT.

The chain recombines TRBV30 with TRBJ1-1; TRBD1 is a possible D gene (6 bases). This CDR3 comprises 14 residues. The germline CDR1 and CDR2 sequences are GTSNPN and SVGIG (reference sequence). V dropped 0 bases and J dropped 3 bases, with 11 bases sitting between them. In nucleotides, the CDR3 is TGTGCCTGGAGTGTACGAGCAGGGGACACTGAAGCTTTCTTT. Translated, it gives CAWSVRAGDTEAFF.

This rearrangement joins TRBV5-6 to TRBJ2-5; TRBD2 might be the D (7 bases). With 5 bases removed from V and 4 bases from J, the gap between germline ends came to 21 bases. Germline V gene lookup returns CDR1 SGHDT and CDR2 YYEEEE. The CDR3 has 16 residues. The CDR3 nucleotides are TGTGCCAGCAGAGAACGCGGGGGCGGGGGTTTAGAGACCCAGTACTTC. It specifies CASRERGGGGLETQYF.

J is TRBJ1-2 and V is TRBV3-1 (or the pseudogene TRBV3-2); tentative D call: TRBD1 (5 bases). Germline V gives CDR1 LGHDT, CDR2 YNNKEL (reference sequence). Trimming stripped 5 bases from V and 9 bases from J, with 13 bases between. The CDR3 runs 12 residues. CDR3 coding DNA: TGTGCCAGCAGCTCCGACAGTGGGAGCTACACCTTC. As protein: CASSSDSGSYTF.

The gene calls are TRBV19 and TRBJ1-2; unclear D gene. Germline CDR1 is LNHDA and CDR2 is SQIVND (reference sequence). V shed 1 base and J shed 8 bases, with 14 bases lying between them. This CDR3 spans 14 amino acids. The DNA of the CDR3 is TGTGCCAGTAGTATAGCTCCAGGTTCTAACGGCTACACCTTC. This sequence encodes CASSIAPGSNGYTF.

This clone was counted a single time. The rearrangement uses TRBV24-1 and TRBJ2-2, with 7 bases fitting TRBD2. The germline CDR1 and CDR2 sequences are KGHDR and SFDVKD. The J segment lost 1 base and the V segment lost 0 bases, leaving 7 bases of the junction unmatched. The CDR3 runs to 18 residues. The chain's CDR3 is CATSDLGGVGQNTGELFF. DNA for the CDR3: TGTGCCACCAGTGATTTGGGGGGGGTCGGGCAGAACACCGGGGAGCTGTTTTTT.

A note on this clone: The germline gene is not matched at one end of the junction; a read error may be the cause. This rearrangement joins TRBV7-7 to TRBJ2-7; D not certain. CDR3 length equals 14 residues. Germline CDR1 SSHAT, CDR2 FNYEAQ (reference sequence). The CDR3 DNA sequence: TGTGCTAGCAGCCCCCAAACCCGGCCCCACGAGCAGTACTTC. Amino acids: CASSPQTRPHEQYF.

The CDR3 nucleotides are TGCGCCAGCAGTGAGTCGGGGAGCGCTGAAGCTTTCTTT. Translation gives CASSESGSAEAFF. The chain is built from TRBV10-1 and TRBJ1-1; D uncertain. Germline CDR1 WNHNN, CDR2 SYGVQD (reference sequence). V shed 0 bases and J shed 6 bases, with 8 bases lying between them. The CDR3 totals 13 residues.